These T cell receptor beta chains were read from a single sample in a study of shared clonotypes between healthy human individuals. Here immunoSEQ multiplex PCR was the method, and the copy in TCRdb shows in-frame clones only, minus some. The repertoire holds approximately 2.3 million clones, with 85% to 95% as singletons. The sample was naive CD4+ T cells from PBMCs. The source of these receptors is a man between 18 and 35 years old in good health. Some clones in this sample may be carry-over from other donors' samples. Each CDR3 is given with its conserved first and last residue. A D gene is named only where the DNA matches it firmly. Expanded clones are given a class, and other clones once, few, many or no size at all.

clone_size d_call j_call v_call cdr3_aa cdr3_nt
once . TRBJ2-7 TRBV6-6 CASSSDSYEQYF TGTGCCAGCAGTTCCGACTCCTACGAGCAGTACTTC
. . TRBJ1-3 TRBV7-2 CASSFSLGGTPENTIYF TGTGCCAGCAGCTTTAGTTTGGGGGGGACACCAGAGAACACCATATATTTT
. TRBD2 TRBJ2-2 TRBV11-3 CASSLDFVLAGPNTGELFF TGTGCCAGCAGCTTAGATTTTGTACTAGCGGGACCAAACACCGGGGAGCTGTTTTTT
. . TRBJ2-3 TRBV5-4 CASSSPKSSTDTQYF TGTGCCAGCAGCTCCCCTAAGTCGTCCACAGATACGCAGTATTTT
. . TRBJ2-7 TRBV18 CASSPRRDGRSYEQYF TGTGCCAGCTCACCCAGAAGGGACGGACGCTCCTACGAGCAGTACTTC
. . TRBJ2-2 TRBV5-1 CASSLVGGTTGELFF TGCGCCAGCAGCTTGGTGGGCGGGACCACCGGGGAGCTGTTTTTT
few . TRBJ2-4 TRBV2 CASSDQVLAKNIQYF TGTGCCAGCAGTGATCAGGTTCTAGCCAAAAACATTCAGTACTTC
. . TRBJ2-2 TRBV9 CASSIGPRGAGNTGELFF TGTGCCAGCAGCATCGGTCCCCGGGGGGCGGGGAACACCGGGGAGCTGTTTTTT
. TRBD2 TRBJ2-3 TRBV5-1 CASSFIAGGISTDTQYF TGCGCCAGCAGCTTTATAGCGGGAGGGATTAGCACAGATACGCAGTATTTT
. . TRBJ2-1 TRBV20-1 CSARVQAEQFF TGCAGTGCTAGAGTCCAGGCTGAGCAGTTCTTC
. . TRBJ2-7 TRBV7-9 CASSYVTQDYEQYF TGTGCCAGCAGCTACGTGACTCAGGACTACGAGCAGTACTTC
. TRBD1 TRBJ2-5 TRBV11-2 CASSFSPGGETQYF TGTGCCAGCAGCTTTTCGCCAGGGGGAGAGACCCAGTACTTC
. TRBD1 TRBJ1-5 TRBV18 CASSRTGTGNSNQPQHF TGTGCCAGCTCACGAACCGGGACAGGCAATAGCAATCAGCCCCAGCATTTT
. . TRBJ2-2 TRBV28 CASKYVGELFF TGTGCCAGCAAATATGTCGGGGAGCTGTTTTTT
. TRBD1 TRBJ2-7 TRBV6-5 CASSKTGGSHEQYF TGTGCCAGCAGTAAGACAGGGGGCTCCCACGAGCAGTACTTC
. . TRBJ2-1 TRBV7-3 CASSAAGSSYNEQFF TGTGCCAGCAGCGCTGCAGGTAGCTCCTACAATGAGCAGTTCTTC
once . TRBJ2-6 TRBV6-1 CASSPHSSGANVLTF TGTGCCAGCAGTCCACATAGCTCTGGGGCCAACGTCCTGACTTTC
. . TRBJ1-2 TRBV7-2 CASSPRTGSYGYTF TGTGCCAGCAGCCCTAGAACAGGGAGCTATGGCTACACCTTC
. TRBD1 TRBJ1-1 TRBV7-9 CASSWMDRGPEAFF TGTGCCAGCAGCTGGATGGACAGGGGCCCTGAAGCTTTCTTT
. . TRBJ1-1 TRBV4-3 CASSQDLRGNTEAFF TGCGCCAGCAGCCAAGACTTACGGGGGAACACTGAAGCTTTCTTT
. . TRBJ1-2 TRBV7-9 CASSLLGRPEEGYTF TGTGCCAGCAGCCTTTTGGGGCGGCCCGAGGAAGGCTACACCTTC
. . TRBJ2-5 TRBV10-3 CAISESTSSQYF TGTGCCATCAGTGAGTCTACTAGCAGCCAGTACTTC
. . TRBJ2-5 TRBV5-1 CASSRNRDGGETQYF TGCGCCAGCAGCCGGAACAGGGATGGTGGGGAGACCCAGTACTTC
. . TRBJ2-2 TRBV7-2 CASSLGRPGELFF TGTGCCAGCAGCCTCGGACGACCCGGGGAGCTGTTTTTT
few . TRBJ1-5 TRBV19 CASSPDSGRSNQPQHF TGTGCCAGTAGCCCGGACTCGGGCAGGAGCAATCAGCCCCAGCATTTT
once . TRBJ2-5 TRBV9 CASSVAGTRETQYF TGTGCCAGCAGCGTAGCCGGGACGAGAGAGACCCAGTACTTC
once . TRBJ2-5 TRBV2 CASSEQETQYF TGTGCCAGCAGCGAACAAGAGACCCAGTACTTC
. . TRBJ2-7 TRBV5-1 CASGRAGSYEQYF TGCGCCAGCGGCAGAGCCGGATCCTACGAGCAGTACTTC
. . TRBJ1-5 TRBV4-1 CASSLTGHNQPQHF TGCGCCAGCAGCCTTACAGGGCACAATCAGCCCCAGCATTTT
. TRBD1 TRBJ2-3 TRBV19 CASSIRRGQDTQYF TGTGCCAGTAGTATACGAAGGGGGCAAGATACGCAGTATTTT
. TRBD1 TRBJ2-3 TRBV11-3 CASSHGQGTDTQYF TGTGCCAGCAGCCACGGACAGGGCACAGATACGCAGTATTTT
. . TRBJ2-1 TRBV30 CAWSVRFGAYNEQFF TGTGCCTGGAGTGTCAGGTTTGGGGCCTACAATGAGCAGTTCTTC
. . TRBJ2-2 TRBV7-9 CASRPHQGQAGELFF TGTGCCAGCAGGCCCCACCAGGGGCAGGCCGGGGAGCTGTTTTTT
. TRBD2 TRBJ2-1 TRBV7-6 CASSSPQLAYNEQFF TGTGCCAGCAGCTCGCCCCAACTAGCGTACAATGAGCAGTTCTTC
. . TRBJ2-2 TRBV27 CASRNTGELFF TGTGCCAGCAGGAACACCGGGGAGCTGTTTTTT
. TRBD2 TRBJ2-1 TRBV16 CASSQLGTSGSSNEQFF TGTGCCAGCAGCCAACTTGGGACTAGCGGGAGTAGCAATGAGCAGTTCTTC
. TRBD1 TRBJ1-1 TRBV11-3 CASSSGDRVTEAFF TGTGCCAGCAGCTCGGGCGACAGGGTCACTGAAGCTTTCTTT
. TRBD1 TRBJ1-2 TRBV18 CASSRTGAVGYGYTF TGTGCCAGCTCCCGAACAGGGGCGGTTGGGTATGGCTACACCTTC
. . TRBJ2-4 TRBV7-9 CASSLVGPPLAKNIQYF TGTGCCAGCAGCTTAGTGGGCCCGCCGTTAGCCAAAAACATTCAGTACTTC
. . TRBJ2-3 TRBV10-3 CAISVGRDTQYF TGTGCCATCAGTGTAGGGCGAGATACGCAGTATTTT
. . TRBJ1-5 TRBV10-3 CAISGQSNQPQHF TGTGCCATCAGCGGACAGTCCAATCAGCCCCAGCATTTT